This paragraph covers one T cell receptor (beta chain) sequence. What it recognizes is unknown. The sample belongs to a study of cytomegalovirus exposure and HLA in healthy donors. Across the whole study: Most genotyped donors, around 86% of about 430, had Caucasian-associated genetic ancestry. Study results and caveats: Earlier findings revealed that most TCR beta V segments proved productive either about 90% or about 30% of the time.

PCR involved 60 Vbeta and 13 Jbeta primers. In the authors' workflow: Approximately 11 million of the approximately 80 million unique TCR beta chains counted in a later analysis were shared. Only in-frame clones appear in the TCRdb table, and some are missing; sequencing was by immunoSEQ multiplex PCR. V, J and clone size derive from that table, while D and trimming were established from the DNA sequence. The sample contains about 130,000 clones, around 78% of which appear only once. Per the germline V gene, CDR1 is MNHEY and CDR2 is SMNVEV (reference sequence). V lost 7 bases and J lost 5, with 15 bases in between. The CDR3 covers 13 residues.

The specimen was PBMCs. The chain combines TRBV27 with TRBJ2-7; perhaps TRBD2 as D (5 bases). This receptor was identified in a man aged 18-30 years in good health and CMV-seropositive. CDR3 sequence: CASKLLGEDEQYF. The CDR3 bases are TGTGCCAGCAAGCTACTAGGCGAGGACGAGCAGTACTTC.